Presented here are 4 T cell receptor beta chains from one specimen sequenced in a study of cytomegalovirus exposure and HLA in healthy donors. PCR used 60 Vbeta primers and 13 Jbeta primers. The data were produced by immunoSEQ multiplex PCR, yet TCRdb's version contains in-frame clones alone and is incomplete. The sample consists of some 120,000 clones, around three quarters of them appearing once. The sample consisted of PBMCs. These receptors all come from a human donor in good health.

The chain carries TRBV18 and TRBJ2-5, with TRBD2 matching over 7 bases. The V segment lost 3 bases and the J segment 3 bases; nucleotides outside the gene matches: 7. Per the germline V gene, CDR1 is KGHSH and CDR2 is LQKENI. The CDR3 runs to 15 residues. The CDR3 reads CASSPTGGKKETQYF. CDR3 coding DNA: TGTGCCAGCTCACCCACGGGGGGAAAAAAAGAGACCCAGTACTTC.

The chain has TRBV28 and TRBJ1-4; D gene unclear. The CDR3 loop spans 14 amino acids. Trimming stripped 6 bases from V and 6 bases from J, with 14 bases between. Germline assignment: CDR1 MDHEN and CDR2 SYDVKM. CDR3 bases: TGTGCCAGCAGGAGGGCCCCGCAGGATGAAAAACTGTTTTTT. Its translation is CASRRAPQDEKLFF.

V gene TRBV4-3 combines with J gene TRBJ1-2, with D tentatively TRBD1 (5 bases). Trimming took off 1 base at V and 8 bases at J, with 11 bases between the two ends. Looked up from germline, CDR1 is LGHNA and CDR2 is YSLEER. This CDR3 region has 13 residues. In DNA, the CDR3 is TGCGCCAGCAGCCAAGGGGGGGGTTACGGCTACACCTTC. It codes for CASSQGGGYGYTF.

The CDR3 is CASSFPGTQGEGYGYTF. The CDR3, as DNA: TGTGCCAGCAGTTTCCCTGGCACACAGGGTGAGGGCTATGGCTACACCTTC. The chain recombines TRBV28 with TRBJ1-2; possible D gene TRBD1, 6 bases. The germline gives CDR1 MDHEN, CDR2 SYDVKM. The CDR3 is made up of 17 amino acids. Trimming shortened V by 3 bases and J by 4 bases, and 21 bases separated the two germline ends.